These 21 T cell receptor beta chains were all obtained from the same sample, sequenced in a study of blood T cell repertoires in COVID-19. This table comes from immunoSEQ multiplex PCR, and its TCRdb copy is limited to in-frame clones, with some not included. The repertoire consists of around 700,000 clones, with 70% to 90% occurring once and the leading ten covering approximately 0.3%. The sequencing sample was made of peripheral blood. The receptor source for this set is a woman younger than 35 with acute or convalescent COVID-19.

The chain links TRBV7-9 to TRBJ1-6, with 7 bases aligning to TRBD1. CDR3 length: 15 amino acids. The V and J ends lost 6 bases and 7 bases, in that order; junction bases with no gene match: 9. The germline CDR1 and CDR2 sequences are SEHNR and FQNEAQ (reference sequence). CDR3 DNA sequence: TGTGCCAGCAGAAGTAGGGGGCGCGGGAATTCACCCCTCCACTTT. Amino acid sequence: CASRSRGRGNSPLHF.

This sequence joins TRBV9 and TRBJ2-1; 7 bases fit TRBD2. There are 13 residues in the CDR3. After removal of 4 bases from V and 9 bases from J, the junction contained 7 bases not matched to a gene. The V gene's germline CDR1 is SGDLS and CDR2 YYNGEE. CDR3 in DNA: TGTGCCAGCAGCTTAAAGACTAGCACTGAGCAGTTCTTC. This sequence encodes CASSLKTSTEQFF.

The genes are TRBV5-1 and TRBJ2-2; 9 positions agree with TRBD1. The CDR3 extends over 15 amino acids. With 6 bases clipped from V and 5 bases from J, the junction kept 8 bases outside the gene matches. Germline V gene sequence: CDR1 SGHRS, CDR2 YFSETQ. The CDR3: CASIPGTGSTGELFF. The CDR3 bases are TGCGCCAGCATTCCCGGGACAGGGAGTACCGGGGAGCTGTTTTTT.

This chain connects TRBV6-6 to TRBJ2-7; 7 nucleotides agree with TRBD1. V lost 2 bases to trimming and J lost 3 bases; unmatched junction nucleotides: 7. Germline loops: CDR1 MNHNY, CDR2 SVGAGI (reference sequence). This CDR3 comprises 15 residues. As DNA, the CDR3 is TGTGCCAGCAGTTACCAGGGACAGTCCTACTACGAGCAGTACTTC. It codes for CASSYQGQSYYEQYF.

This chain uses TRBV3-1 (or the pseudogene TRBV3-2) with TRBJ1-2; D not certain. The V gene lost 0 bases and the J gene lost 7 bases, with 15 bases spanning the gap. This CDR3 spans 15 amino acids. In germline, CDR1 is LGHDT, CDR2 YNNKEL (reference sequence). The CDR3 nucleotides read TGTGCCAGCAGCCAAGATCTAGGACGGGGAAGTGGCTACACCTTC. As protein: CASSQDLGRGSGYTF.

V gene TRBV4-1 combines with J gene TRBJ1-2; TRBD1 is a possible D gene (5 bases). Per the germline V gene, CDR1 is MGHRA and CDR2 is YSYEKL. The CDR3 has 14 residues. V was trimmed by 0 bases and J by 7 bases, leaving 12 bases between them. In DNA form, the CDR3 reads TGCGCCAGCAGCCAAGATCTAGCGCAGGGTGGCTACACCTTC. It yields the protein CASSQDLAQGGYTF.

CDR3 in amino acids: CASGLAWTGGYEQYF. DNA of the CDR3: TGTGCTAGTGGTTTGGCCTGGACAGGGGGCTACGAGCAGTACTTC. The V and J genes are TRBV12-5 and TRBJ2-7; 10 bases line up with TRBD1. The CDR3 is made up of 15 amino acids. Germline CDR1 reads LGHNT; CDR2 reads FRNRAP. The V gene end was trimmed by 1 base and the J gene end by 3 bases; junction bases not matched to a gene: 3.

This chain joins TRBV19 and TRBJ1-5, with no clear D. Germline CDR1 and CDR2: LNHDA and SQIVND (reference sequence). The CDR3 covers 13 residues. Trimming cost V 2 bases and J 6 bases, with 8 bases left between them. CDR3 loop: CASSIISGQPQHF. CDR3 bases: TGTGCCAGTAGTATAATTTCGGGTCAGCCCCAGCATTTT.

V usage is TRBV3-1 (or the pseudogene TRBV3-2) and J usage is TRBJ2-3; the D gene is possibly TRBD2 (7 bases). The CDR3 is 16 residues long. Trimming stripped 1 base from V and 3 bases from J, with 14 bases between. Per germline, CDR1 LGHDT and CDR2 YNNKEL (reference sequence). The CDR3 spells CASSQAGGGGTDTQYF. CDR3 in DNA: TGTGCCAGCAGCCAAGCCGGGGGAGGGGGGACAGATACGCAGTATTTT.

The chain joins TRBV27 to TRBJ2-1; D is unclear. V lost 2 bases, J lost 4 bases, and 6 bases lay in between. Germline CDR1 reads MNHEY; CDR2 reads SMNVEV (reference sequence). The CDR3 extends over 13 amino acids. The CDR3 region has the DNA TGTGCCAGCAGTTTAGAAACTTACAATGAGCAGTTCTTC. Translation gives CASSLETYNEQFF.

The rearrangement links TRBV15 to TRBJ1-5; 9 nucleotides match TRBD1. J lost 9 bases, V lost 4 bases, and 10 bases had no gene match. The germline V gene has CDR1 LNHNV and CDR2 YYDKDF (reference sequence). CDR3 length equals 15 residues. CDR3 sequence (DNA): TGTGCCACCAGCAATGTAGGACAGGGGTCCCGGCCCCAGCATTTT. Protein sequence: CATSNVGQGSRPQHF.

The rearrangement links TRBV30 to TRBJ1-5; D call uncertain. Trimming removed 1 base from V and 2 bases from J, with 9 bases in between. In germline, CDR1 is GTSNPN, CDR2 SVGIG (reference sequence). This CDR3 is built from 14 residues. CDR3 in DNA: TGTGCCTGGAGTGGCAGGTGGGGCAATCAGCCCCAGCATTTT. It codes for CAWSGRWGNQPQHF.

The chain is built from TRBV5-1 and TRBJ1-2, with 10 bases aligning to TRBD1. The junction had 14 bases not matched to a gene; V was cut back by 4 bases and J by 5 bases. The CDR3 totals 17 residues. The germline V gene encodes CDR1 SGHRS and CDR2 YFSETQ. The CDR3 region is CASSQSRSGQGVYGYTF. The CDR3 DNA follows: TGCGCCAGCAGCCAATCACGAAGTGGACAGGGGGTGTATGGCTACACCTTC. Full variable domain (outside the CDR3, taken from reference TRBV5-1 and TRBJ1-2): KAGVTQTPRYLIKTRGQQVTLSCSPISGHRSVSWYQQTPGQGLQFLFEYFSETQRNKGNFPGRFSGRQFSNSRSEMNVSTLELGDSALYLCASSQSRSGQGVYGYTFGSGTRLTVV.

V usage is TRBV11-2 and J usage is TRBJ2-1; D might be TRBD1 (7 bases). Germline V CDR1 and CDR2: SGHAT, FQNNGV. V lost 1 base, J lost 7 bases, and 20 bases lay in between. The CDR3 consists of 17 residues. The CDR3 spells CASSLVWRGRVGNEQFF. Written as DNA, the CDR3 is TGTGCCAGCAGCTTAGTATGGAGGGGGCGCGTGGGGAATGAGCAGTTCTTC.

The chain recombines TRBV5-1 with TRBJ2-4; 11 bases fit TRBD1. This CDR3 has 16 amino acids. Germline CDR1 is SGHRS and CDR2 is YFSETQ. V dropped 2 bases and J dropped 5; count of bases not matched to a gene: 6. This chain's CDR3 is CASSLGLGQGENIQYF. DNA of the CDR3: TGCGCCAGCAGCTTAGGCTTGGGACAGGGGGAAAACATTCAGTACTTC.

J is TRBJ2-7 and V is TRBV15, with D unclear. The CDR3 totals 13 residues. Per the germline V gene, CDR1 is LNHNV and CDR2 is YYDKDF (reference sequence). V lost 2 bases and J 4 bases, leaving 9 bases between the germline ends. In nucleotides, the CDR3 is TGTGCCACCAGCAGACCTGACACTTACGAGCAGTACTTC. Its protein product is CATSRPDTYEQYF.

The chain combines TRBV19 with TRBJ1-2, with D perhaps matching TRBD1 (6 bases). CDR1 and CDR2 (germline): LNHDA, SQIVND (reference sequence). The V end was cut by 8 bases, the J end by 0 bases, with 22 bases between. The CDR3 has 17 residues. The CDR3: CASQDSRPRPANYGYTF. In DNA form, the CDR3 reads TGTGCCAGTCAGGACAGTCGGCCCAGGCCCGCTAACTATGGCTACACCTTC.

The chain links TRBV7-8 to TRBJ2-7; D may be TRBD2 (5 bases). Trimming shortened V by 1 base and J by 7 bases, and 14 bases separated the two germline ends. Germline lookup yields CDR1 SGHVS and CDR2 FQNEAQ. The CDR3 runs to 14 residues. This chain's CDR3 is CASSLGADRLEQYF. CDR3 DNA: TGTGCCAGCAGCTTAGGAGCGGACCGCTTGGAGCAGTACTTC.

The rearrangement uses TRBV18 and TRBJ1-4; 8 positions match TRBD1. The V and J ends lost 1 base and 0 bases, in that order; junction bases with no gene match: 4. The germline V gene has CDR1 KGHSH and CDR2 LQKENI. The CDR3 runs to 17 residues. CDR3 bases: TGTGCCAGCTCACCACAAGGACAGGGTACAACTAATGAAAAACTGTTTTTT. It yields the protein CASSPQGQGTTNEKLFF. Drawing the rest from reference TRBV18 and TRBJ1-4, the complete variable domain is NAGVMQNPRHLVRRRGQEARLRCSPMKGHSHVYWYRQLPEEGLKFMVYLQKENIIDESGMPKERFSAEFPKEGPSILRIQQVVRGDSAAYFCASSPQGQGTTNEKLFFGSGTQLSVL.

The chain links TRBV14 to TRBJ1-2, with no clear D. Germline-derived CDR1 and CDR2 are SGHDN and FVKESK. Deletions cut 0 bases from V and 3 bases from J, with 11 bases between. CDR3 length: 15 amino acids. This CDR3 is CASSQDYKEYYGYTF. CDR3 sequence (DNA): TGTGCCAGCAGCCAAGATTATAAGGAGTACTATGGCTACACCTTC.

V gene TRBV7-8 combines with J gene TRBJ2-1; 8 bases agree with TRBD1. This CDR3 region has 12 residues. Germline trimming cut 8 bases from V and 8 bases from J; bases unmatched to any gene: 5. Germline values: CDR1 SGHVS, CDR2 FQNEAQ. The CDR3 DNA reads TGTGCCAGCGGACAGGGAATCTATGAGCAGTTCTTC. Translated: CASGQGIYEQFF.